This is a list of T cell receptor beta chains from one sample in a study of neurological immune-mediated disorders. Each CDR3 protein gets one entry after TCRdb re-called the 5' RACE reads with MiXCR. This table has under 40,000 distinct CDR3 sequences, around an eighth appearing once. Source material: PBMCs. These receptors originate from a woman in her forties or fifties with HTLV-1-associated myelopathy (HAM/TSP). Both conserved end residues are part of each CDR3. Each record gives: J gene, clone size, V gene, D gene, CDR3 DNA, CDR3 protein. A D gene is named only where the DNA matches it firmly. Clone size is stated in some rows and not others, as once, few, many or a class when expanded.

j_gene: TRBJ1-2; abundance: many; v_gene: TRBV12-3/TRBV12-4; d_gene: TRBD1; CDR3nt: TGTGCCAGCAGTCGAGACAGGGCCATAGCTAACTATGGCTACACCTTC; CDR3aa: CASSRDRAIANYGYTF
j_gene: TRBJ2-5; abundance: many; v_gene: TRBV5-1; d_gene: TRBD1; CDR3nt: TGCGCCAGCACCCGACGGGGACAGGGACAAGAGACCCAGTACTTC; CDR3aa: CASTRRGQGQETQYF
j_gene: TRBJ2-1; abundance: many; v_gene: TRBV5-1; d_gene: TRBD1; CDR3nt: TGCGCCAGCAGACTGGACAGGGGGAATGAGCAGTTCTTC; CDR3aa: CASRLDRGNEQFF
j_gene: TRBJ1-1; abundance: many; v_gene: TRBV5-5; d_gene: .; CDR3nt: TGTGCCAGCGGGGGAGGACGATCGTTCAGCACTGAAGCTTTCTTT; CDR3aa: CASGGGRSFSTEAFF
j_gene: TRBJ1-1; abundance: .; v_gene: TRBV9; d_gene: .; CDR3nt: TGTGCCAGCACCCCAAACACTGAAGCTTTCTTT; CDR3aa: CASTPNTEAFF
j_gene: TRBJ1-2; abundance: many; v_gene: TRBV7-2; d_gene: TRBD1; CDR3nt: TGTGCCAGCAGCCTAGACCAGGGGGCCAGTGGCTACACCTTC; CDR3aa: CASSLDQGASGYTF
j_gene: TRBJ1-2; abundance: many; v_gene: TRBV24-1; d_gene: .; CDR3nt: TGTGCCACCTATTTGGAGGGACGGGGCTACACCTTC; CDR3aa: CATYLEGRGYTF
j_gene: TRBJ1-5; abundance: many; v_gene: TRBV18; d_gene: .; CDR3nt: TGTGCCAGCTCACCGGATCAAGGTGATCAGCCCCAGCATTTT; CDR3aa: CASSPDQGDQPQHF
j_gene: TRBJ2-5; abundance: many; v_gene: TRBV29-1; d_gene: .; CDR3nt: TGCAGCGTCAACCAGGTACAAGAGACCCAGTACTTC; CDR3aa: CSVNQVQETQYF
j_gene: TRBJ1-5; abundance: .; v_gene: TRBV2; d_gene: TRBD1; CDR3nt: TGTGCCAGCGGTGGTGGGACAGGCGTAATTAATCAGCCCCAGCATTTT; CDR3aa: CASGGGTGVINQPQHF
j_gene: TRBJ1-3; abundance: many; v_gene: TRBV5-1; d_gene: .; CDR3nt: TGCGCCAGCAGGCCCGGGACGGCAAGCTCTGGAAACACCATATATTTT; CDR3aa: CASRPGTASSGNTIYF
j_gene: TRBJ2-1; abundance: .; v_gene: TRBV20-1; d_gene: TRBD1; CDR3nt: TGCAGTGCTAGAAAACCGGGACAGGACGACAATGAGCAGTTCTTC; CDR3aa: CSARKPGQDDNEQFF
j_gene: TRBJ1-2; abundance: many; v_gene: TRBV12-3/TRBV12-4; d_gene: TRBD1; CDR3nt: TGTGCCAGCAGTCCGGTCCCGGGACAGGGAAACTATGGCTACACCTTC; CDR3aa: CASSPVPGQGNYGYTF
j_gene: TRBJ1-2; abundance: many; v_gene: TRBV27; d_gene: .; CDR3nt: TGTGCCAGCAGTTGGGGAAGGGGCTATGGCTACACCTTC; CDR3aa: CASSWGRGYGYTF
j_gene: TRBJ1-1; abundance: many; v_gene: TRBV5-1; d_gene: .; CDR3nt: TGCGCCAGCAGCTTGGGTGGTTACCAGAACACTGAAGCTTTCTTT; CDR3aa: CASSLGGYQNTEAFF
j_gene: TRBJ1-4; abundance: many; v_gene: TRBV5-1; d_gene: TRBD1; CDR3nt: TGCGCCAGCAGCTTGGCCGTGGCAGGGGGTAATGAAAAACTGTTTTTT; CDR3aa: CASSLAVAGGNEKLFF
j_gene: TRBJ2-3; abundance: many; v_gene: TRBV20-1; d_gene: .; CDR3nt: TGCAGTGCTAGATCCGAACTAACGGATACGCAGTATTTT; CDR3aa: CSARSELTDTQYF
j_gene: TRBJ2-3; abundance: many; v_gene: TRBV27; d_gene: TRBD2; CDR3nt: TGTGCCAGCAGTTTATGGGGCGGGGGGTTCACAGATACGCAGTATTTT; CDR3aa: CASSLWGGGFTDTQYF
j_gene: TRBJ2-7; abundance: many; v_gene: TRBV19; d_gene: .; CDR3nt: TGTGCCAGTAAGGGGGACGGTTCCTACGAGCAGTACTTC; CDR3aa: CASKGDGSYEQYF
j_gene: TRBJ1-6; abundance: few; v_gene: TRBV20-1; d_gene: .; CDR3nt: TGCAGTGCTAGAGGGGACCAAAATTCACCCCTCCACTTT; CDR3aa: CSARGDQNSPLHF
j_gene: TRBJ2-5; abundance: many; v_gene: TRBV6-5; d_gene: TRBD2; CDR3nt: TGTGCCATCAGGGCGACTAGCGGGGGAGAGACCCAGTACTTC; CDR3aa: CAIRATSGGETQYF
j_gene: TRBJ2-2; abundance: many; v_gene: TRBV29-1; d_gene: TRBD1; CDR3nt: TGCAGCGCGGGACAGGGGGCCGGCACCGGGGAGCTGTTTTTT; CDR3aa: CSAGQGAGTGELFF
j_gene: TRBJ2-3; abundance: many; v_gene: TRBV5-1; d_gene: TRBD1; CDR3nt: TGCGCCAGCAGCTTACAGGGGTCTAGGGATACGCAGTATTTT; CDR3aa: CASSLQGSRDTQYF
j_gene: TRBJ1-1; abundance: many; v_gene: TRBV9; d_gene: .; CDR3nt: TGTGCCAGCAGCCCGGAGCGGTATTTGCGCACTGAAGCTTTCTTT; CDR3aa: CASSPERYLRTEAFF
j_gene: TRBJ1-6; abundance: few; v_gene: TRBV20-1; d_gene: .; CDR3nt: TGCAGTGCTAGGGGGCAGCATAATTCACCCCTCCACTTT; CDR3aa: CSARGQHNSPLHF
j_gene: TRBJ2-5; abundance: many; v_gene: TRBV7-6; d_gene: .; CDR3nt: TGTGCCAGCAGCTTAGTACAGTTACAAGAGACCCAGTACTTC; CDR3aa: CASSLVQLQETQYF
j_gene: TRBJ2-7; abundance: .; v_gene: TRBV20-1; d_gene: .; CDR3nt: TGCAGTGCTAGAGCCCCAGGGTTTCGCGAGCAGTACTTC; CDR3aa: CSARAPGFREQYF
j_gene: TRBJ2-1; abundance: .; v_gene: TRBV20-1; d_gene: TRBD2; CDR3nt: TGCAGTGGAAAAAGCGGGGGGGCCTTTGAGCAGTTCTTC; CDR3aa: CSGKSGGAFEQFF
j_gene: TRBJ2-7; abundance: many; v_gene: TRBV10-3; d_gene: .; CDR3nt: TGTGCCATCAGTGACCCCGGATCCGGGAGCGTCTCCTACGAGCAGTACTTC; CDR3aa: CAISDPGSGSVSYEQYF
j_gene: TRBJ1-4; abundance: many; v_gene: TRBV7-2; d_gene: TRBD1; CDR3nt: TGTGCCAGCAGCCCCACAGGGGGCCATAATGAAAAACTGTTTTTT; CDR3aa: CASSPTGGHNEKLFF
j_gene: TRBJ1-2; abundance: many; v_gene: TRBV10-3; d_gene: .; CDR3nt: TGTGCCTCGACGGTCGGAGGGAGATCCTATGGCTACACCTTC; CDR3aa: CASTVGGRSYGYTF
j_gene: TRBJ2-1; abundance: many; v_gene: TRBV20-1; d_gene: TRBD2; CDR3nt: TGCAGTGCTAGAGATCAGCGGAGCGGGGGGGGGGTGAATGAGCAGTTCTTC; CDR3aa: CSARDQRSGGGVNEQFF
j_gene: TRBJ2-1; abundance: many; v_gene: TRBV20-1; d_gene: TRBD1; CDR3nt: TGCAGTGCTAGTCACAGGGGGCGTGAGCAGTTCTTC; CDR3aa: CSASHRGREQFF
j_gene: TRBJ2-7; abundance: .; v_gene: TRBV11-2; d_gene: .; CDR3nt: TGTGCCAGCAGCTTAGGGGGCGGTGGAGAGCAGTACTTC; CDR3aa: CASSLGGGGEQYF
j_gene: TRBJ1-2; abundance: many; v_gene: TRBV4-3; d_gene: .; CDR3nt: TGCGCCAGCAGCCAAGAAATGGGAAAGGACTATGGCTACACCTTC; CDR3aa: CASSQEMGKDYGYTF
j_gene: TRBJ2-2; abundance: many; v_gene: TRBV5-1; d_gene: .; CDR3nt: TGCGCCAGCAGCCCTGGGACATCGAGACGGTCCGGGGAGCTGTTTTTT; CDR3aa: CASSPGTSRRSGELFF
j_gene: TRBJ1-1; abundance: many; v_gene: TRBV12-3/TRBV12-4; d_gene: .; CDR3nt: TGTGCCAGCAGTTTCGACGGTCGCATGAACACTGAAGCTTTCTTT; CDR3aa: CASSFDGRMNTEAFF
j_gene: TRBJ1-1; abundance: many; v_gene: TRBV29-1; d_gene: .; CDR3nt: TGCAGCGCCGGGCCCCGGGTTACTGAAGCTTTCTTT; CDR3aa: CSAGPRVTEAFF
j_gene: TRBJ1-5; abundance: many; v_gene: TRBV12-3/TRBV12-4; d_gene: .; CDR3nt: TGTGCCAGCAGTTTAGGGGGAAAGGGCCAGCCCCAGCATTTT; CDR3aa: CASSLGGKGQPQHF
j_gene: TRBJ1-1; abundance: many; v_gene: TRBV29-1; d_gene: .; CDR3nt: TGCAGCGTTGAACCCATGGGAGGGACTGAAGCTTTCTTT; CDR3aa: CSVEPMGGTEAFF
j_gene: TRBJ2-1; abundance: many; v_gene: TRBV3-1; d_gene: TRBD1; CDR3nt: TGTGCCAGCAGCCCGGTCCGGGACAGGGGGCACAATGAGCAGTTCTTC; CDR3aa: CASSPVRDRGHNEQFF
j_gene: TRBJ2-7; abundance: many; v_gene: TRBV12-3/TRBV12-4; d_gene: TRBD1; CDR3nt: TGTGCCAGCAGTTTGCGGGCCGGGACAGGGCTCGAGCAGTACTTC; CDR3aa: CASSLRAGTGLEQYF
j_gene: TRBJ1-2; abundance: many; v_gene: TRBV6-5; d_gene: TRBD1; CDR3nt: TGTGCCAGCACCCCAGGGGGCTACGATAGTGGCTACACCTTC; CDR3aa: CASTPGGYDSGYTF
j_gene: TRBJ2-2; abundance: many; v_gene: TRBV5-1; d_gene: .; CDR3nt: TGCGCCAGCAGCTTGGACCTATCGACCGGGGAGCTGTTTTTT; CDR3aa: CASSLDLSTGELFF
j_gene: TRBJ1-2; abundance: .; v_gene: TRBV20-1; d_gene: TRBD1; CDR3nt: TGCAGTGCTAGGGACAGGGGGGAATTTAGCTACACCTTC; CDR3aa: CSARDRGEFSYTF
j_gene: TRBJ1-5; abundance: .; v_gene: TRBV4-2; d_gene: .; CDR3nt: TGTGCCAGCAGCCAAGATCTGGTCCTGAGCAATCAGCCCCAGCATTTT; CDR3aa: CASSQDLVLSNQPQHF
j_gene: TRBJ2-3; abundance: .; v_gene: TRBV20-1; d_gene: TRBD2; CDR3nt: TGCAGTGCTAGTGTTAGCGGGGATAGCGCAGATACGCAGTATTTT; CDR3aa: CSASVSGDSADTQYF
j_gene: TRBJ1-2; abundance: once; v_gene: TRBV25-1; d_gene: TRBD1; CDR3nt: TGTGTCAGCACCACACTCGGACAGGGGAAGGGCTACACCTTC; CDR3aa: CVSTTLGQGKGYTF
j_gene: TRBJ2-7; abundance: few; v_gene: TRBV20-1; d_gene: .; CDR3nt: TGCAGTGCTAGAGTCCGACAACAGGGCCCCGCGTACGAGCAGTACTTC; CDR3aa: CSARVRQQGPAYEQYF
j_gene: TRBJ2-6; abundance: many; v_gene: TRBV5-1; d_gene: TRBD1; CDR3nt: TGCGCCAGCAGCCCTCAGACAGGGAGCTCTGGGGCCAACGTCCTGACTTTC; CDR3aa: CASSPQTGSSGANVLTF
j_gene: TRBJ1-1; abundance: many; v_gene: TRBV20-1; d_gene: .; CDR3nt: TGCAGTGCTAGAGATACCCAGGGAGCTTTCTTT; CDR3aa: CSARDTQGAFF
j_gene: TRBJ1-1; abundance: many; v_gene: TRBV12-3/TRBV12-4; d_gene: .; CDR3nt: TGTGCCAGCGGTAGGGCCGTGAACACTGAAGCTTTCTTT; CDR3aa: CASGRAVNTEAFF